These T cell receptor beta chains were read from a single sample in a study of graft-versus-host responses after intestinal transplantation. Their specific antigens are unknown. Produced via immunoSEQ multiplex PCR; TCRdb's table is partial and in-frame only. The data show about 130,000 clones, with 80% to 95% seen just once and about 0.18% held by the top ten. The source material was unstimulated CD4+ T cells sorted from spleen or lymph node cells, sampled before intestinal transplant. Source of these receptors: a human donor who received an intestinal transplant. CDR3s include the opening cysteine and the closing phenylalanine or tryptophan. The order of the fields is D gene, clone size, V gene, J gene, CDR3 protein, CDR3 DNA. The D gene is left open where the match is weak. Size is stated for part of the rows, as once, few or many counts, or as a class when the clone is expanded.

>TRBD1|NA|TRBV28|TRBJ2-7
CASSGNRGRPLEYF
TGTGCCAGCAGTGGAAACAGGGGGCGACCGTTGGAGTACTTC
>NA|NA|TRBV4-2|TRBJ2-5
CASSQEGSAGSRTQYF
TGTGCCAGCAGCCAAGAAGGGTCTGCGGGCTCCAGGACCCAGTACTTC
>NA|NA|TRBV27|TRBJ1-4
CASRRTATNEKLFF
TGTGCCAGCAGAAGGACAGCAACTAATGAAAAACTGTTTTTT
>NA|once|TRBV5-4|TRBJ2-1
CASSLKVSNEQFF
TGTGCCAGCAGCTTGAAGGTTTCCAATGAGCAGTTCTTC
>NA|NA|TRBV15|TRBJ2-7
CATSREGTSRYEQYF
TGTGCCACCAGCAGAGAGGGAACCAGCCGGTACGAGCAGTACTTC
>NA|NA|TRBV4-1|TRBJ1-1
CASSQQGRWNTEAFF
TGCGCCAGCAGCCAACAAGGGAGGTGGAACACTGAAGCTTTCTTT
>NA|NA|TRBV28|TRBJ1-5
CASSLFGQYNQPQHF
TGTGCCAGCAGTTTATTTGGCCAGTACAATCAGCCCCAGCATTTT
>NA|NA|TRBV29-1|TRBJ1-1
CSIFRTVGNTEAFF
TGCAGCATTTTTAGGACAGTAGGGAACACTGAAGCTTTCTTT
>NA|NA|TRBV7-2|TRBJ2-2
CASSLTQGGTGELFF
TGTGCCAGCAGCTTAACCCAGGGGGGCACCGGGGAGCTGTTTTTT
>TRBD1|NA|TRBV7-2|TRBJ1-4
CASSPTGTGRGEKLFF
TGTGCCAGCAGCCCGACCGGGACAGGGCGTGGAGAAAAACTGTTTTTT
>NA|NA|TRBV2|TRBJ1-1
CASSEDSFTEAFF
TGTGCCAGCAGTGAAGACAGCTTCACTGAAGCTTTCTTT
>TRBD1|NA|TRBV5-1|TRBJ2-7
CASSGTGGIEQYF
TGCGCCAGCAGCGGTACAGGGGGCATCGAGCAGTACTTC
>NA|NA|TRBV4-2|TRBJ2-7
CASSQALASSYEQYF
TGTGCCAGCAGCCAAGCCCTAGCGAGCTCCTACGAGCAGTACTTC
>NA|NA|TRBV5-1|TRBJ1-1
CASSFWAGTNTEAFF
TGCGCCAGCAGCTTCTGGGCCGGGACGAACACTGAAGCTTTCTTT
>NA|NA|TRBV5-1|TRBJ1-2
CASSGDNYGYTF
TGCGCCAGCAGCGGGGACAACTATGGCTACACCTTC
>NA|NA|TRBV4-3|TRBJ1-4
CASSQLISEKLFF
TGCGCCAGCAGCCAACTAATTTCCGAAAAACTGTTTTTT
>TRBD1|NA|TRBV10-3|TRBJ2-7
CAISSGTAPEQYF
TGTGCCATCAGTTCCGGGACAGCCCCCGAGCAGTACTTC
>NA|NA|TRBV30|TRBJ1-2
CAWSEWGEASGYTF
TGTGCCTGGAGTGAATGGGGGGAAGCTAGTGGCTACACCTTC
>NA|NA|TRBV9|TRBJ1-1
CASSPTGNTEAFF
TGTGCCAGCAGCCCGACAGGGAACACTGAAGCTTTCTTT
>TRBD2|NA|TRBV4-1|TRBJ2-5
CASSHGTSGRVETQYF
TGCGCCAGCAGCCATGGGACTAGCGGGAGGGTTGAGACCCAGTACTTC
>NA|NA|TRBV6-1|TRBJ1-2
CASLTWGGYGYTF
TGTGCCAGCCTAACTTGGGGTGGCTATGGCTACACCTTC
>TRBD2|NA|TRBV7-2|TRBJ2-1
CASSRPGLAVYNEQFF
TGTGCCAGCAGCCGCCCGGGACTAGCGGTTTACAATGAGCAGTTCTTC
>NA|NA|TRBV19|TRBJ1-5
CASSIRPGNSNQPQHF
TGTGCCAGTAGTATCCGCCCAGGGAATAGCAATCAGCCCCAGCATTTT
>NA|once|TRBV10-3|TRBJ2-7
CAISESGSHEQYF
TGTGCCATCAGTGAGAGCGGGTCACACGAGCAGTACTTC
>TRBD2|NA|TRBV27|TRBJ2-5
CASSSSGGSSEQYF
TGTGCCAGCTCCTCTAGCGGGGGTTCCTCGGAGCAGTACTTC
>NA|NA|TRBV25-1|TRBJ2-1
CASSDPGVDEQFF
TGTGCCAGCAGTGATCCGGGGGTAGATGAGCAGTTCTTC
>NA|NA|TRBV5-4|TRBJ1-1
CASSDPAGDTEAFF
TGTGCCAGCAGCGACCCGGCGGGGGACACTGAAGCTTTCTTT
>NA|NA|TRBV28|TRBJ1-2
CATKLWGGLNYGYTF
TGTGCCACGAAGTTGTGGGGGGGACTTAACTATGGCTACACCTTC
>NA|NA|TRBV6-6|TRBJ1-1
CASIWGTSNTEAFF
TGTGCCAGCATCTGGGGGACATCGAACACTGAAGCTTTCTTT
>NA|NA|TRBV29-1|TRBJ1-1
CSVSKGTGTEAFF
TGCAGCGTTTCCAAAGGGACCGGAACTGAAGCTTTCTTT
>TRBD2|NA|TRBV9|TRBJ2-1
CASSVGNSGNYNEQFF
TGTGCCAGCAGCGTAGGTAATAGCGGGAACTACAATGAGCAGTTCTTC
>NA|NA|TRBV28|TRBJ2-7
CASRSQAASYEQYF
TGTGCCAGCAGGAGTCAGGCCGCCTCCTACGAGCAGTACTTC